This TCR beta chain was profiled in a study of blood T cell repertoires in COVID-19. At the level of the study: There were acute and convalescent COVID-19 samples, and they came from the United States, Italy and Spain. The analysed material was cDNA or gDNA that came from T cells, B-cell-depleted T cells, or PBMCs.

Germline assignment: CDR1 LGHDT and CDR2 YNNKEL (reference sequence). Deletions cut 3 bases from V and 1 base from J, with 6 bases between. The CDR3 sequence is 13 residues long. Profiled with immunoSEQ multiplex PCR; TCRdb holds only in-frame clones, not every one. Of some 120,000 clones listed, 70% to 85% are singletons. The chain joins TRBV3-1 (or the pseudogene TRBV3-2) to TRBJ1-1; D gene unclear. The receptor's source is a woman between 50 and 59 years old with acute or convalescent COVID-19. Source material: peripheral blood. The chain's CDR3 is CASSQGRNTEAFF. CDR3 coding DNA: TGTGCCAGCAGCCAGGGGAGGAACACTGAAGCTTTCTTT.